These 13 T cell receptor beta chains share one sample of origin, sequenced in a study of blood T cells in healthy people across ages. A second PCR of 7 to 11 cycles used a sample-barcoded 5' primer and a J-beta primer mix. TCRdb reprocessed the 5' RACE reads with MiXCR, giving one entry per CDR3 protein. The profile shows some 1.4 million distinct CDR3 sequences, approximately 40% of them singletons. Sequencing was carried out using blood. The receptors were gathered from a woman aged 18-30 years in good health.

The sample holds a few counts of this clonotype. This chain connects TRBV6-1 to TRBJ2-7; 11 nucleotides match TRBD2. J was trimmed by 0 bases and V by 5 bases; bases with no gene match: 15. The CDR3 sequence is 19 residues long. CDR1 and CDR2 (germline): MNHNS, SASEGT. The CDR3 DNA reads as TGTGCCAGCAGTACCCTTAATCCTGGGACTAGCGGTATCTCCTACGAGCAGTACTTC. It specifies CASSTLNPGTSGISYEQYF.

The rearrangement uses TRBV29-1 and TRBJ2-2; D possibly corresponds to TRBD1 (6 bases). The ends were cut back, 4 bases at V and 7 bases at J, with 16 bases in the middle. Per germline, CDR1 SQVTM and CDR2 ANQGSEA. This CDR3 comprises 14 residues. CDR3 bases: TGCAGCGTTGTTAAAGTCGGGACAAGCGGGGAGCTGTTTTTT. It codes for CSVVKVGTSGELFF.

This chain links TRBV28 with TRBJ1-4, with D perhaps matching TRBD1 (6 bases). The V and J ends lost 1 base and 8 bases respectively, with 14 bases between them. Germline loops: CDR1 MDHEN, CDR2 SYDVKM. The CDR3 runs 15 residues. The CDR3 DNA is TGTGCCAGCAGTTTATTGCCAGGGGTGGAAGAAAAACTGTTTTTT. It specifies CASSLLPGVEEKLFF. Drawing the rest from reference TRBV28 and TRBJ1-4, the complete variable domain is DVKVTQSSRYLVKRTGEKVFLECVQDMDHENMFWYRQDPGLGLRLIYFSYDVKMKEKGDIPEGYSVSREKKERFSLILESASTNQTSMYLCASSLLPGVEEKLFFGSGTQLSVL.

This clonotype has just a few counts. The chain couples TRBV12-5 to TRBJ2-1; TRBD2 aligns across 9 bases. The junction had 8 bases not matched to a gene; V was cut back by 2 bases and J by 6 bases. The germline CDR1 and CDR2 sequences are LGHNT and FRNRAP. This CDR3 spans 16 amino acids. CDR3 bases: TGTGCTAGTGGTTTGTCCCGTAGCGGGAGCGTCAATGAGCAGTTCTTC. Translation: CASGLSRSGSVNEQFF.

Only a few counts were recorded for this clonotype. The CDR3 DNA follows: TGTGCCGTTCTCGGGGAAGGGTACAATGAGCAGTTCTTC. Amino acid sequence: CAVLGEGYNEQFF. The chain employs TRBV10-3 and TRBJ2-1; tentatively, D is TRBD2 (5 bases). Germline-derived CDR1 and CDR2 are ENHRY and SYGVKD. Trimming removed 11 bases from V and 4 bases from J, with 15 bases in between. The CDR3 extends over 13 amino acids.

This clonotype was observed many times. The V gene is TRBV20-1, the J gene TRBJ2-7; the D is unclear. The germline V gene encodes CDR1 DFQATT and CDR2 SNEGSKA (reference sequence). The CDR3 is 13 residues long. With 0 bases removed from V and 2 bases from J, the gap between germline ends came to 8 bases. CDR3: CSARDVGPYEQYF. Here the CDR3 DNA reads TGCAGTGCTAGAGATGTTGGCCCCTACGAGCAGTACTTC.

This clonotype was recorded a few times. This rearrangement joins TRBV29-1 to TRBJ2-1; D may be TRBD1 or TRBD2 (6 bases each). V was shortened by 0 bases and J by 8 bases, with 14 bases between the two germline ends. The germline V gene encodes CDR1 SQVTM and CDR2 ANQGSEA. The CDR3 spans 14 residues. Here the CDR3 reads CSVEDRRGPHEQFF. In DNA, the CDR3 is TGCAGCGTTGAAGATCGCCGGGGGCCTCATGAGCAGTTCTTC.

This chain uses TRBV12-3 or TRBV12-4 with TRBJ2-1; 10 bases fit TRBD2. The CDR3 totals 16 residues. With V trimmed by 6 bases and J by 6 bases, 11 bases remained unmatched. The chain's CDR3 is CASSRQSGGACNEQFF. CDR3 DNA sequence: TGTGCCAGCAGCCGCCAGAGCGGGGGGGCCTGCAATGAGCAGTTCTTC.

This clonotype was seen more than once but under ten times. CDR3 loop: CASSQNGGRAKEQYF. The CDR3 nucleotides read TGTGCCAGCAGCCAAAATGGCGGGAGGGCCAAAGAGCAGTACTTC. The rearrangement uses TRBV12-3 or TRBV12-4 and TRBJ2-4, with 9 bases aligning to TRBD2. Trimming removed 6 bases from V and 13 bases from J; junction bases left unmatched: 16. The CDR3 has 15 amino acids.

The chain uses TRBV5-1 and TRBJ2-7; D call uncertain. CDR3 size: 15 residues. With 2 bases removed from V and 1 base from J, the gap between germline ends came to 13 bases. Germline V gene lookup returns CDR1 SGHRS and CDR2 YFSETQ. For the CDR3, the DNA is TGCGCCAGCAGCTTCGGCACTTCGCAATCCTACGAGCAGTACTTC. Translated: CASSFGTSQSYEQYF.

The chain links TRBV4-1 to TRBJ1-5; D is unclear. The V and J ends lost 3 bases and 7 bases respectively, with 13 bases between them. This CDR3 has 14 amino acids. Per germline, CDR1 MGHRA and CDR2 YSYEKL. The CDR3 DNA follows: TGCGCCAGCAGCCAGACGTGGGTTAGGCAGCCCCAGCATTTT. Its translation: CASSQTWVRQPQHF.

This chain joins TRBV3-1 and TRBJ1-6; D is unresolved. V lost 4 bases and J 7 bases, leaving 11 bases between the germline ends. The CDR3 sequence is 14 residues long. The germline gives CDR1 LGHDT, CDR2 YNNKEL (reference sequence). The DNA of the CDR3 is TGTGCCAGCAGCCCAGAGGGTAAAAATTCACCCCTCCACTTT. It specifies CASSPEGKNSPLHF.

This clonotype has a handful of counts. V usage is TRBV12-3 or TRBV12-4 and J usage is TRBJ2-7; TRBD1 might be the D (6 bases). The length of the CDR3 is 14 residues. Trimming pared 1 base from V and 2 bases from J, leaving 9 bases between. This chain's CDR3 is CASSLGGHPYEQYF. CDR3 bases: TGTGCCAGCAGTTTAGGGGGACACCCCTACGAGCAGTACTTC.